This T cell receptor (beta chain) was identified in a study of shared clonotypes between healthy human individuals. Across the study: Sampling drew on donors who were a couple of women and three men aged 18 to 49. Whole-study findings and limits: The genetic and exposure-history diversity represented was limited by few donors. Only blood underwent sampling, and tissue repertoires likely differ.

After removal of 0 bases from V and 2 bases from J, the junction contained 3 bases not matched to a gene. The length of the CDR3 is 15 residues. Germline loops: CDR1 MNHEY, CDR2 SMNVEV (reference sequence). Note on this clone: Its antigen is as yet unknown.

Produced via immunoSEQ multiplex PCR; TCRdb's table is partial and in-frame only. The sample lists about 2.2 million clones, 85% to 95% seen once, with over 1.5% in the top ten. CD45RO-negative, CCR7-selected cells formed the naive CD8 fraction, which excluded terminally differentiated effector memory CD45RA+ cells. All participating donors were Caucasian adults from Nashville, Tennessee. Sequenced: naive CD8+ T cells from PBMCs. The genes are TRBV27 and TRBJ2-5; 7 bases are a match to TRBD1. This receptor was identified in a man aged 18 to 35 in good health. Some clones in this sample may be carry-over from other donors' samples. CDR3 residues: CASSLSGTEQETQYF. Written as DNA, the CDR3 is TGTGCCAGCAGTTTATCGGGGACAGAGCAAGAGACCCAGTACTTC.